Below, 25 T cell receptor beta chains from the same sample are listed, as sequenced in a study of T cell responses to AZD1222 COVID-19 vaccine. The method was immunoSEQ multiplex PCR; TCRdb's version includes in-frame clones alone and lacks a portion of them. Among around 100,000 clones, around 90% were seen once, and the ten largest hold 1.5% to 2%. The starting material was peripheral blood, obtained on day 0 of AZD1222 vaccination. The receptors derive from an adult in good health.

The chain uses TRBV5-1 and TRBJ1-1; no definite D call. The CDR3 consists of 13 residues. V lost 1 base and J lost 3, with 7 bases in between. CDR1 is SGHRS, CDR2 YFSETQ, per germline. CDR3: CASSLREYTEAFF. CDR3 sequence (DNA): TGCGCCAGCAGCTTGCGGGAGTACACTGAAGCTTTCTTT.

This chain uses TRBV5-1 with TRBJ1-1; 10 nucleotides align to TRBD1. Germline V gene data show CDR1 as SGHRS and CDR2 as YFSETQ. The ends lost 4 bases at V and 0 bases at J; junction bases unmatched: 3. The CDR3 totals 15 residues. The CDR3 loop is CASSGDRGMNTEAFF. The DNA of the CDR3 is TGCGCCAGCAGCGGGGACAGGGGAATGAACACTGAAGCTTTCTTT.

The chain joins TRBV2 to TRBJ1-5, with 9 positions matching TRBD1. The trim removed 5 bases at V and 8 bases at J, leaving 13 bases unmatched. Germline V gives CDR1 SNHLY, CDR2 FYNNEI. This CDR3 comprises 16 residues. The CDR3 spells CASSKPGTGRNKPQHF. CDR3 in DNA: TGTGCCAGCAGTAAACCGGGGACAGGGAGGAATAAGCCCCAGCATTTT.

The rearrangement links TRBV7-9 to TRBJ2-3, with TRBD2 identical over 10 bases. Germline assignment: CDR1 SEHNR and CDR2 FQNEAQ (reference sequence). Trimming removed 5 bases from V and 2 bases from J; junction bases left unmatched: 10. CDR3 size: 17 residues. The CDR3 nucleotides read TGTGCCAGCAGCCTGCCTGGACTAGCGGTACCCACAGATACGCAGTATTTT. It yields the protein CASSLPGLAVPTDTQYF.

Worth noting for this clone: Within the sample, other DNA sequences also encode this same CDR3. The chain links TRBV27 to TRBJ1-2; a possible D gene is TRBD1 (5 bases). The CDR3 loop spans 14 amino acids. Germline CDR1 reads MNHEY; CDR2 reads SMNVEV (reference sequence). With 2 bases removed from V and 0 bases from J, the gap between germline ends came to 7 bases. CDR3 bases: TGTGCCAGCAGTTTACAGGGAGCTAACTATGGCTACACCTTC. Amino acid sequence: CASSLQGANYGYTF.

The rearrangement uses TRBV6-5 and TRBJ2-7; tentatively, D is TRBD2 (6 bases). The CDR3 consists of 15 residues. V was trimmed by 6 bases and J by 3 bases, leaving 18 bases between them. CDR1 MNHEY and CDR2 SVGAGI come from the germline V gene. CDR3 coding DNA: TGTGCCAGCAGCCCCGTGGGTAGCGGTGGCTACGAGCAGTACTTC. Its protein is CASSPVGSGGYEQYF.

The chain links TRBV7-3 to TRBJ2-1; 12 nucleotides match TRBD2. CDR1 and CDR2 from the germline V gene are SGHTA and FQGTGA. There are 15 residues in the CDR3. V gave up 3 bases and J gave up 4 bases; unmatched junction bases: 1. This CDR3 reads CASSFGLAGYNEQFF. Written as DNA, the CDR3 is TGTGCCAGCAGCTTCGGACTAGCGGGGTACAATGAGCAGTTCTTC. Drawing the rest from reference TRBV7-3 and TRBJ2-1, the complete variable domain is GAGVSQTPSNKVTEKGKYVELRCDPISGHTALYWYRQSLGQGPEFLIYFQGTGAADDSGLPNDRFFAVRPEGSVSTLKIQRTERGDSAVYLCASSFGLAGYNEQFFGPGTRLTVL.

The V call is TRBV5-1, the J call TRBJ2-1; 9 bases line up with TRBD1. V dropped 0 bases and J dropped 7; count of bases not matched to a gene: 5. This CDR3 has 15 residues. Germline lookup yields CDR1 SGHRS and CDR2 YFSETQ. CDR3 residues: CASSLGDRVGNEQFF. The CDR3 region has the DNA TGCGCCAGCAGCTTGGGGGACAGGGTCGGGAATGAGCAGTTCTTC.

Only one count was recorded for this clone. The rearrangement uses TRBV27 and TRBJ1-2; D is unclear. The CDR3 has 15 residues. The germline V gene has CDR1 MNHEY and CDR2 SMNVEV (reference sequence). V was pared by 3 bases and J by 2 bases, with 13 bases between. The CDR3 sequence: CASSFYMDTNYGYTF. CDR3 nucleotide sequence: TGTGCCAGCAGTTTTTATATGGATACCAACTATGGCTACACCTTC.

The rearrangement joins TRBV6-4 to TRBJ2-3, with D uncertain. Germline V CDR1 and CDR2: MRHNA, SNTAGT. V was trimmed by 2 bases and J by 0 bases, leaving 9 bases between them. This CDR3 contains 15 residues. Written as DNA, the CDR3 is TGTGCCAGCAGTGACCTACCGGACAGCACAGATACGCAGTATTTT. Protein: CASSDLPDSTDTQYF.

This rearrangement joins TRBV19 to TRBJ1-6; 7 positions match TRBD1. V trimming: 7 bases; J trimming: 0 bases; junction bases outside the gene matches: 9. Germline V CDR1 and CDR2: LNHDA, SQIVND (reference sequence). There are 17 residues in the CDR3. The CDR3 sequence is CASTDPGQSSYNSPLHF. The CDR3 DNA reads TGTGCCAGTACCGACCCGGGACAGAGCTCCTATAATTCACCCCTCCACTTT.

This chain connects TRBV5-1 to TRBJ1-4; 10 bases agree with TRBD1. The germline V gene has CDR1 SGHRS and CDR2 YFSETQ. V was clipped by 1 base and J by 8 bases; unmatched bases: 2. The CDR3 is 14 residues long. The CDR3 DNA reads as TGCGCCAGCAGCTTGTGGGGACAGGGGGAAAAACTGTTTTTT. Its translation: CASSLWGQGEKLFF.

The chain is built from TRBV19 and TRBJ2-5; no clear D gene. V shed 5 bases and J shed 2 bases, with 12 bases lying between them. This CDR3 comprises 14 residues. CDR1 and CDR2 (germline): LNHDA, SQIVND (reference sequence). DNA for the CDR3: TGTGCCAGTAGTCCCCGGGCCCGACAAGAGACCCAGTACTTC. Its protein product is CASSPRARQETQYF.

CDR3 sequence (DNA): TGTGCCAGCAGTACTACAGGGACTGGAAACACCATATATTTT. Translation: CASSTTGTGNTIYF. The chain uses TRBV6-2 or TRBV6-3 and TRBJ1-3; a possible D gene is TRBD1 (6 bases). CDR1 is MNHEY and CDR2 is SVGEGT in the germline V gene. The V gene lost 5 bases and the J gene lost 2 bases, with 10 bases spanning the gap. The CDR3 has 14 residues.

The gene calls are TRBV30 and TRBJ1-1; D remains ambiguous. Germline CDR1 GTSNPN, CDR2 SVGIG (reference sequence). The CDR3 is 15 residues long. The ends were cut back, 0 bases at V and 3 bases at J, with 14 bases in the middle. The CDR3, as DNA: TGTGCCTGGAGTGTACTTGAGGGTCGGGACACTGAAGCTTTCTTT. Residues: CAWSVLEGRDTEAFF. Variable domain in full (rest from reference TRBV30 and TRBJ1-1): SQTIHQWPATLVQPVGSPLSLECTVEGTSNPNLYWYRQAAGRGLQLLFYSVGIGQISSEVPQNLSASRPQDRQFILSSKKLLLSDSGFYLCAWSVLEGRDTEAFFGQGTRLTVV.

The chain links TRBV3-1 (or the pseudogene TRBV3-2) to TRBJ2-1; 7 nucleotides match TRBD2. The CDR3 sequence is 14 residues long. V lost 5 bases to trimming and J lost 1 base; unmatched junction nucleotides: 2. Germline V gene sequence: CDR1 LGHDT, CDR2 YNNKEL (reference sequence). The DNA of the CDR3 is TGTGCCAGCAGCGCTAGCGGTTCCTACAATGAGCAGTTCTTC. Its protein is CASSASGSYNEQFF.

The chain couples TRBV3-1 (or the pseudogene TRBV3-2) to TRBJ1-1; D may be TRBD1 (5 bases). In germline, CDR1 is LGHDT, CDR2 YNNKEL (reference sequence). This CDR3 comprises 14 residues. V was pared by 5 bases and J by 0 bases, with 10 bases between. The CDR3 bases are TGTGCCAGCAGCGGGGGGGGAATGAACACTGAAGCTTTCTTT. This sequence encodes CASSGGGMNTEAFF.

This rearrangement joins TRBV6-7 to TRBJ1-2; D ambiguous. TRBV6-7 is flagged as an ORF with uncertain function. V lost 9 bases and J lost 2, with 10 bases in between. The CDR3 covers 12 residues. The CDR3 protein is CARGGQNYGYTF. The CDR3 DNA reads as TGTGCCAGGGGTGGGCAGAACTATGGCTACACCTTC.

This clone was detected only a few times. This chain connects TRBV6-1 to TRBJ2-7; TRBD1 agrees at 12 bases. Germline V gives CDR1 MNHNS, CDR2 SASEGT. V lost 4 bases to trimming and J lost 7 bases; unmatched junction nucleotides: 11. The CDR3 loop spans 16 amino acids. CDR3 in amino acids: CASSVTSGTGGGEQYF. The CDR3 nucleotides are TGTGCCAGCAGTGTCACCTCCGGGACAGGGGGCGGTGAGCAGTACTTC.

The J gene is TRBJ2-1, the V gene TRBV2, with 7 bases fitting TRBD1. The CDR3 loop spans 12 amino acids. The J segment lost 9 bases and the V segment lost 3 bases, leaving 2 bases of the junction unmatched. Germline CDR1 reads SNHLY; CDR2 reads FYNNEI. CDR3 sequence: CASSEQGVEQFF. The CDR3 nucleotides read TGTGCCAGCAGTGAGCAGGGGGTTGAGCAGTTCTTC.

This clone has just one count. This chain uses TRBV15 with TRBJ1-5, with 9 positions matching TRBD1. V dropped 5 bases and J dropped 5; count of bases not matched to a gene: 7. Per germline, CDR1 LNHNV and CDR2 YYDKDF (reference sequence). The CDR3 has 15 residues. For the CDR3, the DNA is TGTGCCACCAGCCCGGGACAGGGACCCGATCAGCCCCAGCATTTT. Encoded protein: CATSPGQGPDQPQHF.

This chain uses TRBV3-1 (or the pseudogene TRBV3-2) with TRBJ2-3; D perhaps matches TRBD2 (5 bases). CDR1 LGHDT and CDR2 YNNKEL come from the germline V gene (reference sequence). CDR3 length: 16 residues. With 4 bases removed from V and 5 bases from J, the gap between germline ends came to 19 bases. Here the CDR3 reads CASSPTRLGGGDTQYF. The CDR3 DNA follows: TGTGCCAGCAGCCCGACGCGGCTAGGAGGAGGAGATACGCAGTATTTT.

This clone was counted once. The chain couples TRBV4-2 to TRBJ2-1; 8 positions agree with TRBD2. CDR3 length: 17 amino acids. Germline CDR1 and CDR2: LGHNA and YNFKEQ. Trimming removed 1 base from V and 1 base from J; junction bases left unmatched: 6. The CDR3 DNA follows: TGTGCCAGCAGCCAAGGGAGAGCGGGAGCTTCCTACAATGAGCAGTTCTTC. It is translated as CASSQGRAGASYNEQFF.

The genes are TRBV7-8 and TRBJ2-4; D not resolved. The V gene lost 5 bases and the J gene lost 9 bases, with 14 bases spanning the gap. This CDR3 spans 13 amino acids. Germline CDR1 reads SGHVS; CDR2 reads FQNEAQ. In nucleotides, the CDR3 is TGTGCCAGCAGCCCCCCAAGTGCGCTCATTCAGTACTTC. This gives the protein CASSPPSALIQYF.

The CDR3 protein is CAISEPEGMSSYNSPLHF. CDR3 DNA sequence: TGTGCCATCAGTGAGCCGGAGGGTATGAGCTCCTATAATTCACCCCTCCACTTT. The chain uses TRBV10-3 and TRBJ1-6; D gene unclear. From germline, CDR1 is ENHRY and CDR2 SYGVKD. CDR3 length: 18 amino acids. Trimming cost V 2 bases and J 0 bases, with 14 bases left between them.